The table lists the clone carrying this T cell receptor beta chain with many counts. The antigen is undetermined. These data originate in a study of human T cells and chemical hapten exposure. The overall study: Women made up most patients, who had alopecia areata, totalis or universalis.

This sample's time point: pre-sensitization, week 0. The treatment: therapeutic diphenylcyclopropenone sensitization with weekly scalp DPC. TCRdb re-called the RACE reads with MiXCR, one entry per CDR3 protein. The data contain over 300,000 distinct CDR3 sequences, 5.1% of them singletons. CDR3 length: 16 residues. Germline-derived CDR1 and CDR2 are LGHNA and YNFKEQ. After removal of 4 bases from V and 8 bases from J, the junction contained 13 bases not matched to a gene. Study results and limitations: Because all patients had alopecia, their immune responses might differ from healthy ones.

The clonotype originates from a woman aged 50 to 65 with alopecia areata. Some clones in this sample may be carry-over from other donors' samples. The sample in question was whole blood, obtained in connection with sensitization to the hapten diphenylcyclopropenone (DPC). The gene calls are TRBV4-2 and TRBJ2-1; TRBD2 aligns across 8 bases. CDR3 coding DNA: TGTGCCAGCAGCCGCCCTACTAGCGGCGGAAGGGATGAGCAGTTCTTC. Translated, it gives CASSRPTSGGRDEQFF.